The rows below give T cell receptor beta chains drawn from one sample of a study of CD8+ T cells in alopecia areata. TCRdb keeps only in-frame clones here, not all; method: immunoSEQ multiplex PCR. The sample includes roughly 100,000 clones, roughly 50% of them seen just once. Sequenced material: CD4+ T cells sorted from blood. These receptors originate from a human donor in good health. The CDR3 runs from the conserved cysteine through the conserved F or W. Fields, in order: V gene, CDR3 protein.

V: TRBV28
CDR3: CASSPLGQGAQKTQYF

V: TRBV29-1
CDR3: CSVVGRANTGELFF

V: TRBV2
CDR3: CASSGHYNGSPLHF

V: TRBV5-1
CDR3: CASTPQGGSEQYF

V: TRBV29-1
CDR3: CSVELWGSGEQYF

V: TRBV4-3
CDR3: CASSRGQGGSTEAFF

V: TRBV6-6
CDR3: CASSYGQGRENYGYTF

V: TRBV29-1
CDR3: CSARTGYEQYF

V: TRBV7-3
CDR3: CASSLHGTGNEKLFF

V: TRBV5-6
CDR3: CASSSDPQGIREQFF

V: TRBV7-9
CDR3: CASSGTGYGSYEQYF

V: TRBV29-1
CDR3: CSVSQGAGNSPLHF

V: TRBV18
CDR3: CASSPPIGAGTDTQYF

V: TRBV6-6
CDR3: CASREGWNTEAFF

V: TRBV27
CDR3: CASSFHPTSGTNEKLFF

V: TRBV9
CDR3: CASSVVAGGYNEQFF

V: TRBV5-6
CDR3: CASSLRGVEFF

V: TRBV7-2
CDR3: CASSPSGPEQYF

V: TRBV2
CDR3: CASSRDSSTDTQYF

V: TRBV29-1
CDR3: CSVVGTLQETQYF

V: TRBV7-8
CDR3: CASSETPWDRGANEQYF

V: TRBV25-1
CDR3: CASSPGQGSEAFF

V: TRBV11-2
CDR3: CASSLLILAGTGELFF

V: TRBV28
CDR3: CASSPRGFSSYNEQFF

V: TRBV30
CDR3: CAWSRRNTIYF

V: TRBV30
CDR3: CAWSVRAGGYEQYF

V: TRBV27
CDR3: CASSFGTGGTSSPLHF

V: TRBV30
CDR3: CAWSVPRVTTYNSPLHF

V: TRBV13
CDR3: CASSSGQGFTDTQYF

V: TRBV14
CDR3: CASSSWAWTGELFF

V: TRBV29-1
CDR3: CSVEDGRWNTEAFF

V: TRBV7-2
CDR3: CASSLTGTLGGEQYF

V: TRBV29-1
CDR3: CSVGEQGDQPQHF

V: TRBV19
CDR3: CASRTSGSLSSGANVLTF

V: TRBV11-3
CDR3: CASSLEGTGELFF

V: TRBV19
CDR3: CASSMGGTGGWPGELFF

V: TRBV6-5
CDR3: CASSKGPTTETQYF

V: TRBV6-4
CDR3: CASSGGLPGGETQYF

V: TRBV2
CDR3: CASRGTSLQYF

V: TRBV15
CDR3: CATSTRQGSYEQYF